This T cell receptor beta chain stems from a study of breast tumors, draining lymph nodes, adjacent tissues. Germline CDR1 SEHNR, CDR2 FQNEAQ (reference sequence). The CDR3 is 15 amino acids. Germline trimming cut 5 bases from V and 16 bases from J; bases unmatched to any gene: 17. TCRdb itself ran the multiplex PCR reads through MiXCR, one entry per CDR3 protein. The profile shows more than 250,000 distinct CDR3 sequences, 30% of them singletons. Study-wide points: Tumor repertoires ranked between lymph nodes and nontumor tissue in diversity, with V and J gene preferences.

This clonotype was detected once. Its specificity is not known. Samples came from axillary lymph nodes draining the breast cancer. The TCR was taken from a female donor with breast cancer. Some clones in this sample may be carry-over from other donors' samples. Material for sequencing was axillary lymph node tissue. The rearrangement uses TRBV7-9 and TRBJ1-4, with 9 bases that match TRBD1. As DNA, the CDR3 is TGTGCCAGCAGCACAGGGACAGGGAGCTCCTACGAGCAGTTTTTT. This codes for CASSTGTGSSYEQFF.